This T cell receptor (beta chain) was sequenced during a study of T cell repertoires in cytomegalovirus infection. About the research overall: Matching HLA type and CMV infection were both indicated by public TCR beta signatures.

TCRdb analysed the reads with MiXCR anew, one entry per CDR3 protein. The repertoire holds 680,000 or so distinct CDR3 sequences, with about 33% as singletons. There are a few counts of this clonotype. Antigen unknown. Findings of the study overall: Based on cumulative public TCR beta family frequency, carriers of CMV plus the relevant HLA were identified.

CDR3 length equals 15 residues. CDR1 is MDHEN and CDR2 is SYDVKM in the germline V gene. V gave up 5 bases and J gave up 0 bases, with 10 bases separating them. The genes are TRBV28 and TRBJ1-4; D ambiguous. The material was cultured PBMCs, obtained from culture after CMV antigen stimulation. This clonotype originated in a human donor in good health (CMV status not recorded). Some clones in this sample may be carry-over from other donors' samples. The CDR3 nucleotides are TGTGCCAGCAGTCCCCGATCTGCAACTAATGAAAAACTGTTTTTT. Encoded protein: CASSPRSATNEKLFF.